These 11 T cell receptor beta chains share one sample of origin, sequenced in a study of blood T cell repertoires in COVID-19. Measured with immunoSEQ multiplex PCR; TCRdb has only the in-frame clones, and not every one. The sample contains 200,000 to 300,000 clones, around 85% of which appear only once. The specimen was peripheral blood. The origin of the receptors is a man aged 50-59 years with COVID-19, enrolled during active disease.

The chain has TRBV5-1 and TRBJ1-6, with 9 positions matching TRBD1. The junction had 2 bases not matched to a gene; V was cut back by 5 bases and J by 8 bases. Germline V gene sequence: CDR1 SGHRS, CDR2 YFSETQ. There are 13 residues in the CDR3. CDR3 coding DNA: TGCGCCAGCAGGACAGGGGGAGATTCACCCCTCCACTTT. It yields the protein CASRTGGDSPLHF.

The chain has TRBV24-1 and TRBJ2-1, with TRBD2 matching 7 bases. CDR3 length equals 15 residues. V was pared by 5 bases and J by 3 bases, with 6 bases of the junction left unmatched. Looked up from germline, CDR1 is KGHDR and CDR2 is SFDVKD. The CDR3 sequence is CATSVSGGRYNEQFF. CDR3 nucleotide sequence: TGTGCCACCAGTGTGTCGGGGGGACGCTACAATGAGCAGTTCTTC.

The chain joins TRBV9 to TRBJ1-2; D is perhaps TRBD1 (5 bases). Trimming took off 0 bases at V and 6 bases at J, with 12 bases between the two ends. The CDR3 covers 14 residues. Germline V gives CDR1 SGDLS, CDR2 YYNGEE. The CDR3 coding sequence is TGTGCCAGCAGCGTAGCGGGGGAGGGGAATGGCTACACCTTC. Protein: CASSVAGEGNGYTF.

The CDR3: CASSLKGVNTEAFF. CDR3 nucleotides: TGTGCCAGCAGCCTAAAGGGGGTGAACACTGAAGCTTTCTTT. This chain connects TRBV3-1 (or the pseudogene TRBV3-2) to TRBJ1-1, with D perhaps TRBD1 (6 bases). Deletions cut 4 bases from V and 0 bases from J, with 9 bases between. The germline V gene has CDR1 LGHDT and CDR2 YNNKEL (reference sequence). The CDR3 totals 14 residues.

The rearrangement joins TRBV2 to TRBJ1-1, with a weak D call TRBD1 (5 bases). CDR1 SNHLY and CDR2 FYNNEI come from the germline V gene. V was shortened by 2 bases and J by 5 bases, with 9 bases between the two germline ends. This CDR3 is 13 amino acids long. The CDR3 protein is CASSERSGTEAFF. CDR3 DNA: TGTGCCAGCAGTGAACGATCAGGGACTGAAGCTTTCTTT.

This clone was observed once. The chain carries TRBV9 and TRBJ1-4; 8 bases align to TRBD1. The CDR3 runs 11 residues. CDR1 is SGDLS, CDR2 YYNGEE, per germline. Trimming removed 7 bases from V and 10 bases from J; junction bases left unmatched: 3. The CDR3 protein is CASGTGGKLFF. Here the CDR3 DNA reads TGTGCCAGCGGGACAGGTGGAAAACTGTTTTTT.

The chain is built from TRBV6-5 and TRBJ2-1; possibly TRBD2 for D (5 bases). V was pared by 5 bases and J by 4 bases, with 12 bases between. Germline V gene data show CDR1 as MNHEY and CDR2 as SVGAGI. The CDR3 is made up of 14 amino acids. The CDR3 coding sequence is TGTGCCAGCAGTAAACTAGAATCTTACAATGAGCAGTTCTTC. Translation: CASSKLESYNEQFF.

The rearrangement joins TRBV7-6 to TRBJ2-7; D is possibly TRBD2 (7 bases). Trimming shortened V by 1 base and J by 0 bases, and 10 bases separated the two germline ends. This CDR3 contains 15 residues. CDR1 is SGHVS and CDR2 is FNYEAQ in the germline V gene. The CDR3 reads CASSLGGGHSYEQYF. Written as DNA, the CDR3 is TGTGCCAGCAGCTTAGGGGGGGGACACTCCTACGAGCAGTACTTC.

The chain employs TRBV3-1 (or the pseudogene TRBV3-2) and TRBJ1-1, with unresolved D. The CDR3 spans 10 residues. Germline CDR1 LGHDT, CDR2 YNNKEL (reference sequence). The germline V and J ends were trimmed by 8 bases and 3 bases, with 4 bases remaining between them. The CDR3 protein is CASSYTEAFF. CDR3 DNA: TGTGCCAGCTCATACACTGAAGCTTTCTTT.

Details on this clone: The junction differs from germline at one of its ends, possibly a read error. This chain connects TRBV6-5 to TRBJ1-5, with D unresolved. The CDR3 is made up of 14 amino acids. Germline V gene data show CDR1 as MNHEY and CDR2 as SVGAGI. The CDR3 DNA is TGTGCCAGCAGCTACTCACCTTCTCGGCAGCCCCAGCATTTT. This encodes CASSYSPSRQPQHF.

The rearrangement joins TRBV6-5 to TRBJ2-2, with 10 bases that match TRBD1. The V gene's germline CDR1 is MNHEY and CDR2 SVGAGI. This CDR3 has 14 amino acids. J gave up 6 bases and V 6 bases, and 4 bases lay outside the gene matches. Here the CDR3 reads CASRPGTGAGELFF. In nucleotides, the CDR3 is TGTGCCAGCAGACCCGGGACAGGGGCCGGGGAGCTGTTTTTT.